This T cell receptor (beta chain) was observed in a study of blood T cell repertoires in COVID-19. About the study: COVID-19 samples collected from the United States, Italy and Spain covered acute and convalescent phases. T cells, B-cell-depleted T cells, or PBMCs provided the cDNA or gDNA that served as material.

Per the study methods: Nucleated cell counts were estimated from reference gene primer amplification. Using immunoSEQ multiplex PCR, the repertoire was profiled, and TCRdb retains in-frame clones only, with some absent. V and J calls and clone size are those listed in that table; D and trimming were worked out from the DNA. The table shows some 220,000 clones, with approximately 81% occurring only once. The V end was cut by 5 bases, the J end by 3 bases, with 10 bases between. The CDR3 is 13 residues long. The V gene's germline CDR1 is LNHDA and CDR2 SQIVND (reference sequence). V is TRBV19 and J is TRBJ1-1; maybe TRBD1 (5 bases). This receptor was identified in an elderly woman with active or convalescent COVID-19. The source material was peripheral blood. CDR3: CASSLWGDTEAFF. The CDR3 bases are TGTGCCAGTAGTTTATGGGGGGACACTGAAGCTTTCTTT.